The source of this TCR beta chain is a study of a mutant IDH1 vaccine in newly diagnosed glioma. Study-wide context: Vaccines began 4-6 weeks after radiotherapy alone, or with temozolomide cycles.

A note on this clone: Its matching antigen is unknown.

The CDR3 has 15 residues. In germline, CDR1 is SGHDT, CDR2 YYEEEE. V lost 6 bases to trimming and J lost 2 bases; unmatched junction nucleotides: 11. TCRdb keeps only in-frame clones here, not all; method: immunoSEQ multiplex PCR. The sample lists roughly 30,000 clones; 65% to 85% were seen once. Sample time point: week 47, end of study. All doses held 300 ug of mutant IDH1 20-mer peptide, with topical imiquimod. This clonotype was obtained from a man aged 25-40 years with glioma. The chain uses TRBV5-6 and TRBJ2-7; 7 positions agree with TRBD2. This specimen consisted of PBMCs, obtained from a glioma patient whose treatment included an IDH1 peptide vaccine. The CDR3 DNA reads as TGTGCCAGCACTACGGGGGGTTGGGGGACCTACGAGCAGTACTTC. It is translated as CASTTGGWGTYEQYF.